This T cell receptor (beta chain) was recovered during a study of metastatic and nonmetastatic thyroid tumors. There are many counts of this clone. Thyroid surgery took place with no prior treatment in any patient. Through MiXCR, TCRdb re-clonotyped the PCR reads. The sample gives 20,000 to 25,000 clones, approximately 24% of which show up once; approximately 5.9% is in the top ten. The CDR3 is made up of 16 amino acids. J lost 6 bases, V lost 0 bases, and 8 bases had no gene match. In germline, CDR1 is SGHRS, CDR2 YFSETQ. Material for sequencing was tumor tissue. The chain joins TRBV5-1 to TRBJ2-3, with 9 bases lining up with TRBD1. This TCR came from a female donor with papillary thyroid cancer or a benign thyroid nodule (not recorded which). Some clones in this sample may be carry-over from other donors' samples. CDR3 nucleotides: TGCGCCAGCAGCTTGGAACAGGGGGCTCGATCGGATACGCAGTATTTT. Its protein is CASSLEQGARSDTQYF.